A selection of T cell receptor beta chains follows, all from one sample in a study of regulatory T cells in long-lasting Graves disease. TCRdb re-called the multiplex PCR reads through MiXCR, storing one row per CDR3 protein. The table lists some 300,000 distinct CDR3 sequences, 20% to 25% of them singletons. The material was peripheral blood mononuclear cells (PBMCs), obtained when the disease was refractory, from a patient treated with antithyroid drugs. The receptors come from a female donor with Graves disease. CDR3s include the opening cysteine and the closing phenylalanine or tryptophan. Fields, in order: CDR3 DNA, CDR3 protein, J gene, clone size, V gene, D gene. D genes are given only for firm matches. Expanded clones are given a class, and other clones once, few, many or no size at all.

CDR3 DNA: TGTGCCAGTATAAGGGTCACAGACCTCGGGGCTGAAGCTTTCTTT
CDR3 protein: CASIRVTDLGAEAFF
J gene: TRBJ1-1
clone size: -
V gene: TRBV19
D gene: -

CDR3 DNA: TGTGCCATCAGGAGGGCTCGCTCTGGGGCCAACGTCCTGACTTTC
CDR3 protein: CAIRRARSGANVLTF
J gene: TRBJ2-6
clone size: many
V gene: TRBV10-3
D gene: -

CDR3 DNA: TGTGCCAGCAGCTTAGAATCGACAGGCTACTACGAGCAGTACTTC
CDR3 protein: CASSLESTGYYEQYF
J gene: TRBJ2-7
clone size: few
V gene: TRBV7-2
D gene: -

CDR3 DNA: TGTGCCTGGAGTGGCCGGCTACTCAGCTCCCACCCAACTAATGAAAAACTGTTTTTT
CDR3 protein: CAWSGRLLSSHPTNEKLFF
J gene: TRBJ1-4
clone size: many
V gene: TRBV30
D gene: -

CDR3 DNA: TGCGCCAGCAGCCAAGGGACAGTCTACGAGCAGTACTTC
CDR3 protein: CASSQGTVYEQYF
J gene: TRBJ2-7
clone size: -
V gene: TRBV5-1
D gene: TRBD1

CDR3 DNA: TGCGCCAGCAGCCAAGAATCCGGGGGGCACTATGGCTACACCTTC
CDR3 protein: CASSQESGGHYGYTF
J gene: TRBJ1-2
clone size: -
V gene: TRBV4-3
D gene: -

CDR3 DNA: TGTGCCATCAGTCACCAGTCAACGGGAGGGGAGCTGTTTTTT
CDR3 protein: CAISHQSTGGELFF
J gene: TRBJ2-2
clone size: -
V gene: TRBV10-3
D gene: -

CDR3 DNA: TGTGCCAGCAGTCCTTACCCCGGAGGGAACTATGGCTACACCTTC
CDR3 protein: CASSPYPGGNYGYTF
J gene: TRBJ1-2
clone size: many
V gene: TRBV6-2/TRBV6-3
D gene: -

CDR3 DNA: TGTGCCAGCAGCTTTTTTGCAAGAGTTGTTCTGGACTTGGGCACTGAAGCTTTCTTT
CDR3 protein: CASSFFARVVLDLGTEAFF
J gene: TRBJ1-1
clone size: many
V gene: TRBV5-6
D gene: -

CDR3 DNA: TGCAGCGTTTGGGTAGCGGGAACCTACGAGCAGTACTTC
CDR3 protein: CSVWVAGTYEQYF
J gene: TRBJ2-7
clone size: -
V gene: TRBV29-1
D gene: TRBD2

CDR3 DNA: TGCAGCGTTGTCGGGACAGGGATGGAGACCCAGTACTTC
CDR3 protein: CSVVGTGMETQYF
J gene: TRBJ2-5
clone size: many
V gene: TRBV29-1
D gene: TRBD1

CDR3 DNA: TGTGCCAGCAACGAACTTCTGGGGGGCGAGGGGACCCAGTACTTC
CDR3 protein: CASNELLGGEGTQYF
J gene: TRBJ2-5
clone size: -
V gene: TRBV11-2
D gene: -

CDR3 DNA: TGTGCCAGCAGCTTAGCGCCCGCGGCCTACGAGCAGTACTTC
CDR3 protein: CASSLAPAAYEQYF
J gene: TRBJ2-7
clone size: many
V gene: TRBV7-2
D gene: -

CDR3 DNA: TGTGCCAGCAGAGCGAGTGAAAAACTGTTTTTT
CDR3 protein: CASRASEKLFF
J gene: TRBJ1-4
clone size: few
V gene: TRBV28
D gene: -

CDR3 DNA: TGTGCCAGCAGTCGGGACTATCAGGGCACAGATACGCAGTATTTT
CDR3 protein: CASSRDYQGTDTQYF
J gene: TRBJ2-3
clone size: -
V gene: TRBV6-2/TRBV6-3
D gene: TRBD2

CDR3 DNA: TGTGCCAGCAGTGACAGCGGGAGAAGGGGCGGGGAGCTGTTTTTT
CDR3 protein: CASSDSGRRGGELFF
J gene: TRBJ2-2
clone size: -
V gene: TRBV12-3/TRBV12-4
D gene: TRBD2

CDR3 DNA: TGTGCCAGCAGCCTTGGGACAGGGGGAATCCACGAGCAGTACTTC
CDR3 protein: CASSLGTGGIHEQYF
J gene: TRBJ2-7
clone size: -
V gene: TRBV6-1
D gene: TRBD1

CDR3 DNA: TGTGCCAGCAGCTTACAGGGCGGGCCCCAAGAGACCCAGTACTTC
CDR3 protein: CASSLQGGPQETQYF
J gene: TRBJ2-5
clone size: -
V gene: TRBV7-3
D gene: -

CDR3 DNA: TGTGCCAGCAGGAGGTGGGGTTTGGGGAATCAGCCCCAGCATTTT
CDR3 protein: CASRRWGLGNQPQHF
J gene: TRBJ1-5
clone size: many
V gene: TRBV28
D gene: -

CDR3 DNA: TGCAGCGTTGAAGCGCCGCCGTCCGGCTATGGCTACACCTTC
CDR3 protein: CSVEAPPSGYGYTF
J gene: TRBJ1-2
clone size: -
V gene: TRBV29-1
D gene: -

CDR3 DNA: TGCAGCGTCGAGATCGGACTAGCGGGAGGGACCCAGTACTTC
CDR3 protein: CSVEIGLAGGTQYF
J gene: TRBJ2-5
clone size: -
V gene: TRBV29-1
D gene: TRBD2

CDR3 DNA: TGTGCCAGCAGCAATTCTAGGGTCGGTGGCTACACCTTC
CDR3 protein: CASSNSRVGGYTF
J gene: TRBJ1-2
clone size: -
V gene: TRBV28
D gene: -

CDR3 DNA: TGCAGTGCTAGGGTGGCAGGGGGTAATCAGCCCCAGCATTTT
CDR3 protein: CSARVAGGNQPQHF
J gene: TRBJ1-5
clone size: -
V gene: TRBV20-1
D gene: TRBD1

CDR3 DNA: TGTGCCTGGAGCCACGGGACAAACCAAGAGACCCAGTACTTC
CDR3 protein: CAWSHGTNQETQYF
J gene: TRBJ2-5
clone size: -
V gene: TRBV30
D gene: -

CDR3 DNA: TGCGCCAGCAGCCAGGTCACAGGGGATGGCTACGAGCAGTACTTC
CDR3 protein: CASSQVTGDGYEQYF
J gene: TRBJ2-7
clone size: many
V gene: TRBV5-1
D gene: TRBD1

CDR3 DNA: TGCAGTGCCTCGGGACCGTTCTACGAGCAGTACTTC
CDR3 protein: CSASGPFYEQYF
J gene: TRBJ2-7
clone size: many
V gene: TRBV20-1
D gene: -

CDR3 DNA: TGTGCCAGCAGTTTAGCCTCCCAAGAGACCCAGTACTTC
CDR3 protein: CASSLASQETQYF
J gene: TRBJ2-5
clone size: many
V gene: TRBV7-2
D gene: -

CDR3 DNA: TGTGCCAGCAGTTTATCAGCTGCCGAGACCCAGTACTTC
CDR3 protein: CASSLSAAETQYF
J gene: TRBJ2-5
clone size: many
V gene: TRBV12-3/TRBV12-4
D gene: -

CDR3 DNA: TGTGCCAGCAGTTCGGGTTATACTGAAGCTTTCTTT
CDR3 protein: CASSSGYTEAFF
J gene: TRBJ1-1
clone size: few
V gene: TRBV6-9
D gene: -

CDR3 DNA: TGTGCCAGCAGCCAAGAAGCCGGACAGGGGTGGCAGCCCCAGCATTTT
CDR3 protein: CASSQEAGQGWQPQHF
J gene: TRBJ1-5
clone size: -
V gene: TRBV4-2
D gene: TRBD1